This TCR beta chain comes out of a study of blood T cell repertoires in COVID-19 (dated by TCRdb to the early 2020s). At the level of the whole study: Samples from collaborators originated in the United States, Italy and Spain and spanned both the acute and convalescent phases of COVID-19. The repertoires were released in a freely available public database intended as a resource for research on the immune response to SARS-CoV-2. The material from the prospective study consisted of cDNA or gDNA derived from T cells, B-cell-depleted T cells, or PBMCs. The sample metadata nearly always contained a de-identified subject ID, COVID-19 status, age in years and sex. Where HLA class I and class II types were available, the types were taken from metadata supplied by the sample provider, not from assay-based typing. The dataset comprised deeply sampled blood TCRbeta repertoires from subjects exposed to, actively infected with, or recovered from COVID-19. Samples were obtained from the ongoing ImmuneRACE study (first 160 participants) and from 1,254 subjects provided by 6 global collaborators. The study at large found these results: How much clinical and demographic metadata was included differed by source and by participant, and the metadata was provided uncurated.

With regard to this clone: Its antigen remains undetermined. Nothing much larger sits one base from this clone, and base qualities are not available.

TCRbeta CDR3 regions were amplified from genomic DNA using the immunoSEQ Assay, a bias-controlled multiplex PCR. The authors' pipeline ran thus. The number of nucleated cells in each sample was estimated from the amplification of reference gene primers within the assay. To quantify the absolute abundance of each unique TCRbeta CDR3 rearrangement, sequence reads were collapsed and filtered. Productive Simpson clonality was computed per sample as the square root of Simpson's diversity index over productive rearrangements. Drawn from immuneACCESS, this table holds only the in-frame rearrangements with V and J called that TCRdb kept. Clones are partly lost; checked studies trace under half to an unresolved V gene and leave the rest unexplained. V and J calls and clone size come straight from that table; D and trimming were deduced from the DNA. The sample has 200,000 to 250,000 clones on record, just over 85% of them singletons. Roughly 14% of the sample is in the top ten clones.

V is cut by 11 bases and J by 3 bases, and the space between the germline ends is 13 bases. The germline V gene (reference sequence) gives CDR1 as SEHNR and CDR2 as FQNEAQ. Its CDR3 holds 13 amino acids, cysteine through phenylalanine. Here the CDR3 DNA is all that survives: 39 bases in frame from base 1. Enrolling through a virtual design, the prospective study's participants ranged in age from about 18 to 89 years and lived across more than 20 United States geographic areas. In the prospective study, participants were assigned to cohorts based on the clinical history participants reported in a screening survey and a study questionnaire. In the prospective study, whole blood, serum and a nasopharyngeal or oropharyngeal swab were collected from each participant by mobile phlebotomists. Over an approximately 2-month period, participants in the prospective study had the option of providing additional blood draws and questionnaires. Before DNA extraction, prospective study blood samples were shipped either frozen or at room temperature.

This TCR derives from a woman in her forties or fifties with acute COVID-19. Recombination connected TRBV7-9 to TRBJ1-4; TRBD1 is perhaps the D gene, given 6 matching bases. The sequenced sample consisted of PBMCs or T cells enriched from blood (not recorded which). For the CDR3, the sequence is CALGGLANEKLFF. The nucleotide sequence reads TGTGCCCTGGGGGGGCTCGCTAATGAAAAACTGTTTTTT.